These 4 T cell receptor beta chains were sequenced from one sample in a study of identifying expanded T cells in peripheral blood. The table came from immunoSEQ multiplex PCR; TCRdb's copy has only in-frame clones and leaves some out. The sample carries approximately 120,000 clones, more than 80% recorded once. Sequencing input: blood. The receptors come from a person aged 18 to 75 in good health.

The chain carries TRBV2 and TRBJ1-1; D gene uncertain. CDR1 and CDR2 (germline): SNHLY, FYNNEI. There are 10 residues in the CDR3. The V gene lost 7 bases and the J gene lost 10 bases, with 10 bases spanning the gap. The CDR3 nucleotides read TGTGCCAGCAAAGTTTCTGGAGCTTTCTTT. Its protein is CASKVSGAFF.

This clone was observed a single time. This chain uses TRBV18 with TRBJ1-4; a weak D match, TRBD1 (5 bases). V was trimmed by 3 bases and J by 10 bases, leaving 12 bases between them. The germline gives CDR1 KGHSH, CDR2 LQKENI. This CDR3 region has 13 residues. As DNA, the CDR3 is TGTGCCAGCTCACCGGAGAATGGGGGAAAACTGTTTTTT. Protein: CASSPENGGKLFF.

The chain couples TRBV2 to TRBJ2-7; TRBD1 might be the D (5 bases). The CDR3 has 15 amino acids. CDR1 is SNHLY, CDR2 FYNNEI, per germline. Deletions cut 4 bases from V and 2 bases from J, with 15 bases between. The chain's CDR3 is CASSVSRVLTYEQYF. The CDR3 nucleotides are TGTGCCAGCAGTGTTTCCAGGGTCCTCACCTACGAGCAGTACTTC.

The rearrangement joins TRBV4-1 to TRBJ1-2; D unresolved. Germline values: CDR1 MGHRA, CDR2 YSYEKL. The CDR3 sequence is 15 residues long. V lost 6 bases, J lost 0 bases, and 14 bases lay in between. The chain's CDR3 is CASSLRREANYGYTF. The CDR3, as DNA: TGCGCCAGCAGTCTCCGACGGGAAGCTAACTATGGCTACACCTTC.